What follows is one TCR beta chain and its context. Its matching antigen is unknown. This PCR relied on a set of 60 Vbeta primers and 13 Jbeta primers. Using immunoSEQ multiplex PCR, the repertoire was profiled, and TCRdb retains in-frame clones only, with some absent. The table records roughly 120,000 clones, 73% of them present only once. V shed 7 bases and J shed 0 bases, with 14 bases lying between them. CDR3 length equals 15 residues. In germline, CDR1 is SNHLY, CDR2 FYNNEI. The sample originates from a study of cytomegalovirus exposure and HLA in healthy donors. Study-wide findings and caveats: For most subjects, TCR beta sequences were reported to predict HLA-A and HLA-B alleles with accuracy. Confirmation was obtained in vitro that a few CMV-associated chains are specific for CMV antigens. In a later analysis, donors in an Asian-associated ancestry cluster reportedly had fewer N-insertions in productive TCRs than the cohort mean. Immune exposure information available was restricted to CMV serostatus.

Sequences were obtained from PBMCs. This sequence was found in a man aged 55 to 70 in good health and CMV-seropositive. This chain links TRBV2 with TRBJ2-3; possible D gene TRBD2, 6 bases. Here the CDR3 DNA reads TGTGCCAGCACGGGCATTGCGGGGAGCACAGATACGCAGTATTTT. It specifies CASTGIAGSTDTQYF.